Listed below are T cell receptor beta chains from one sample, sequenced in a study of T cells in severe cutaneous drug reactions. One entry per CDR3 protein, without DNA, is what TCRdb gives after re-calling the multiplex PCR reads. In all, the sample yields roughly 10,000 distinct CDR3 sequences. The specimen sequenced was cells from a skin blister. The receptors shown here come from a human donor with Stevens-Johnson syndrome, a severe cutaneous drug reaction. Each CDR3 is given with its conserved first and last residue. For some rows the clone size is stated as once, few or many, or as a class when expanded; others skip it.

clone_size,v_call,j_call,cdr3_aa
.,TRBV20-1,TRBJ1-2,CSASLPNYGYTF
.,TRBV20-1,TRBJ2-7,CSAGGRRGSYEQYF
.,TRBV20-1,TRBJ2-3,CSARGGGVSAGTDTQYF
.,TRBV20-1,TRBJ1-5,CSARDRSFGGQPQHF
medium-sized,TRBV20-1,TRBJ2-7,CSARDFRAGSYEQYF
.,TRBV20-1,TRBJ2-1,CSANSVTSVYNEQFF
.,TRBV20-1,TRBJ2-7,CSLRTGGHEQYF
.,TRBV12-3/TRBV12-4,TRBJ2-7,CASRPTGGPPYEQYF
medium-sized,TRBV20-1,TRBJ2-3,CSAREPAPSGRANTDTQYF
.,TRBV29-1,TRBJ2-5,CSTNPGTGGETQYF
.,TRBV7-2,TRBJ2-1,CASSLVERGGHEQFF
.,TRBV20-1,TRBJ2-7,CSARDPTKGTYEQYF
.,TRBV29-1,TRBJ2-1,CSVEDPPSGMLEQFF